This entry lists 10 T cell receptor beta chains sequenced from one sample in a study of blood T cell repertoires in COVID-19. TCRdb keeps only in-frame clones here, not all; method: immunoSEQ multiplex PCR. The table has 150,000 to 200,000 clones, roughly 80% seen once. The sample comprised peripheral blood. Receptors were obtained from a woman in her twenties or thirties with acute or convalescent COVID-19.

J is TRBJ2-1 and V is TRBV7-6; the D is unclear. The CDR3 covers 14 residues. The ends were cut back, 1 base at V and 6 bases at J, with 10 bases in the middle. Germline V gives CDR1 SGHVS, CDR2 FNYEAQ. The CDR3 DNA is TGTGCCAGCAGCTTAGAACGACTCGCCAATGAGCAGTTCTTC. Translation: CASSLERLANEQFF. The full variable domain, rest sourced from reference TRBV7-6 and TRBJ2-1, is GAGVSQSPRYKVTKRGQDVALRCDPISGHVSLYWYRQALGQGPEFLTYFNYEAQQDKSGLPNDRFSAERPEGSISTLTIQRTEQRDSAMYRCASSLERLANEQFFGPGTRLTVL.

This clone has just one count. The chain carries TRBV10-3 and TRBJ2-1; 10 bases align to TRBD2. Trimming took 5 bases from V and 3 from J; bases not matched to a gene: 7. CDR3 size: 16 residues. Germline-derived CDR1 and CDR2 are ENHRY and SYGVKD. The CDR3 nucleotides read TGTGCCATCAGTACTGAGCGGGGGGGGATCTACAATGAGCAGTTCTTC. Its protein product is CAISTERGGIYNEQFF.

The count of this clone is one. This rearrangement joins TRBV2 to TRBJ2-3; D is ambiguous. V lost 7 bases and J lost 1, with 18 bases in between. The CDR3 totals 16 residues. Germline CDR1 reads SNHLY; CDR2 reads FYNNEI. CDR3 DNA: TGTGCCAGCATGGTTAGCCAGAACCCACGCACAGATACGCAGTATTTT. This gives the protein CASMVSQNPRTDTQYF.

The rearrangement links TRBV5-6 to TRBJ2-3; D is unresolved. This CDR3 has 15 amino acids. The V gene lost 0 bases and the J gene lost 1 base, with 9 bases spanning the gap. From germline, CDR1 is SGHDT and CDR2 YYEEEE. CDR3 sequence reads: CASSLAGPGTDTQYF. The DNA of the CDR3 is TGTGCCAGCAGCTTGGCAGGTCCTGGCACAGATACGCAGTATTTT.

The rearrangement joins TRBV5-1 to TRBJ1-1, with D possibly TRBD1 on 5 matching bases. Germline V lookup: CDR1 SGHRS, CDR2 YFSETQ. The germline V and J ends were trimmed by 3 bases and 0 bases, with 6 bases remaining between them. The CDR3 length is 13 residues. The CDR3 DNA reads as TGCGCCAGCAGCTCAGGGCTGAACACTGAAGCTTTCTTT. It encodes CASSSGLNTEAFF.

This chain connects TRBV5-4 to TRBJ2-2; 7 bases match TRBD1. Germline V gene sequence: CDR1 SGHNT, CDR2 YYREEE (reference sequence). Losses at the gene ends were 0 bases for V and 5 bases for J; bases not matched to a gene: 4. The CDR3 consists of 15 residues. The CDR3 loop reads CASSLGTGYTGELFF. The DNA for the CDR3 is TGTGCCAGCAGCTTGGGGACAGGTTATACCGGGGAGCTGTTTTTT.

The chain carries TRBV28 and TRBJ2-3; 7 nucleotides align to TRBD2. The germline V gene encodes CDR1 MDHEN and CDR2 SYDVKM. V trimming: 7 bases; J trimming: 5 bases; junction bases outside the gene matches: 15. The CDR3 extends over 16 amino acids. As DNA, the CDR3 is TGTGCCAGCAACAGACCGGGCGGGAGTTTAGGAGATACGCAGTATTTT. Translation gives CASNRPGGSLGDTQYF. Combining the CDR3 with reference TRBV28 and TRBJ2-3 gives the whole variable domain DVKVTQSSRYLVKRTGEKVFLECVQDMDHENMFWYRQDPGLGLRLIYFSYDVKMKEKGDIPEGYSVSREKKERFSLILESASTNQTSMYLCASNRPGGSLGDTQYFGPGTRLTVL.

The chain recombines TRBV5-1 with TRBJ1-5, with 7 bases identical to TRBD1. The CDR3 extends over 17 amino acids. Trimming at V came to 0 bases and at J to 5 bases, leaving 11 bases not matched to a gene. Germline CDR1 SGHRS, CDR2 YFSETQ. CDR3 loop: CASSLAPADRVDQPQHF. The CDR3 DNA is TGCGCCAGCAGCTTGGCCCCCGCCGACAGGGTGGATCAGCCCCAGCATTTT. Variable domain in full (rest from reference TRBV5-1 and TRBJ1-5): KAGVTQTPRYLIKTRGQQVTLSCSPISGHRSVSWYQQTPGQGLQFLFEYFSETQRNKGNFPGRFSGRQFSNSRSEMNVSTLELGDSALYLCASSLAPADRVDQPQHFGDGTRLSIL.

The gene calls are TRBV25-1 and TRBJ1-2; D is undetermined. The CDR3 extends over 14 amino acids. The germline V and J ends were trimmed by 1 base and 1 base, with 7 bases remaining between them. In germline, CDR1 is MGHDK, CDR2 SYGVNS. For the CDR3, the DNA is TGTGCCAGCAGTGAATCCGGGGTTAACTATGGCTACACCTTC. Translated: CASSESGVNYGYTF.

This clone was picked up a small number of times. The chain employs TRBV4-3 and TRBJ1-2; D is possibly TRBD1 (5 bases). Germline CDR1 reads LGHNA; CDR2 reads YSLEER. The CDR3 extends over 18 amino acids. Deletions cut 2 bases from V and 4 bases from J, with 23 bases between. The DNA of the CDR3 is TGCGCCAGCAGCCAACCAAACGACAGATCCCCAGAATTCTATGGCTACACCTTC. Its protein product is CASSQPNDRSPEFYGYTF.